This entry is about one T cell receptor beta chain. These data come from a study of CD8+ T cells in alopecia areata. CDR3 length equals 11 residues. The germline V gene has CDR1 SGHAT and CDR2 FQNNGV. The germline V and J ends were trimmed by 10 bases and 7 bases, with 11 bases remaining between them. Extraction and reverse transcription of RNA yielded cDNA as the sequencing template. The assay was immunoSEQ multiplex PCR, and TCRdb's table has in-frame clones only and misses some. Of over 150,000 clones in the sample, 56% were seen once. The sample comprised CD8+ T cells sorted from blood. The rearrangement uses TRBV11-2 and TRBJ2-1; D not certain. This TCR came from a human donor in good health. The CDR3 loop is CATMVTNEQFF. The DNA for the CDR3 is TGTGCCACGATGGTAACGAATGAGCAGTTCTTC.